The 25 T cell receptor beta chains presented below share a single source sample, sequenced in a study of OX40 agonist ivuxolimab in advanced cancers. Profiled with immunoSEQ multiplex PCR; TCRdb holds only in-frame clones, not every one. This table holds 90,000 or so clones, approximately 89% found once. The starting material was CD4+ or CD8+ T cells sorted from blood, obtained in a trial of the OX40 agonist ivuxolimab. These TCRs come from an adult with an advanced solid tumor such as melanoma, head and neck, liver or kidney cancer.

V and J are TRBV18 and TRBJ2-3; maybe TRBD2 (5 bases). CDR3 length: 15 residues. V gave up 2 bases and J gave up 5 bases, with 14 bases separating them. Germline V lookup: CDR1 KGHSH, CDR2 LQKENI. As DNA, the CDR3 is TGTGCCAGCTCACCAGAGGGAGAGGTTGGAGATACGCAGTATTTT. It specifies CASSPEGEVGDTQYF.

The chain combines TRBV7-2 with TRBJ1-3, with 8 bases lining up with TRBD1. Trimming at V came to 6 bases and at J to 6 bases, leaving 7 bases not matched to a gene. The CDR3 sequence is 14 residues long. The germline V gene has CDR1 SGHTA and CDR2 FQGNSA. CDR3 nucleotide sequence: TGTGCCAGCAGTCCCGACAGGGGCCTAAACACCATATATTTT. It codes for CASSPDRGLNTIYF.

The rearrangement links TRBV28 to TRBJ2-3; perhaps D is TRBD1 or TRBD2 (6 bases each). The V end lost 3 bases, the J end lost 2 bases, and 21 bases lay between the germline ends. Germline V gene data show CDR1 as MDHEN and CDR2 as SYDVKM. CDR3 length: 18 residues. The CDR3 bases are TGTGCCAGCAGTTTCCCATCACGGGGGCTTACGTACACAGATACGCAGTATTTT. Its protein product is CASSFPSRGLTYTDTQYF.

The CDR3: CSVVRGGSDTQYF. The DNA of the CDR3 is TGCAGCGTTGTCAGGGGAGGGTCAGATACGCAGTATTTT. The V gene is TRBV29-1, the J gene TRBJ2-3, with D tentatively TRBD2 (7 bases). This CDR3 spans 13 amino acids. V was pared by 4 bases and J by 4 bases, with 12 bases between. In germline, CDR1 is SQVTM, CDR2 ANQGSEA.

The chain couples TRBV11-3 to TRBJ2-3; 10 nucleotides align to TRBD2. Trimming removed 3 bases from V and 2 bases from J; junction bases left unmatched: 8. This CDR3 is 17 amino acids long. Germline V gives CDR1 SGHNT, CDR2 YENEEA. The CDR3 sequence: CASSLGLAGASTDTQYF. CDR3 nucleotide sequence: TGTGCCAGCAGCTTGGGGCTAGCGGGGGCCTCCACAGATACGCAGTATTTT.

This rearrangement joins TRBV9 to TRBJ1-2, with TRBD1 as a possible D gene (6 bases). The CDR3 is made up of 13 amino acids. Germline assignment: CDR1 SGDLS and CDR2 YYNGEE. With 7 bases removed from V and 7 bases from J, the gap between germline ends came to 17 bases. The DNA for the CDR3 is TGTGCCAGCGGGAATCCGGGGGGCGGTGGCTACACCTTC. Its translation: CASGNPGGGGYTF.

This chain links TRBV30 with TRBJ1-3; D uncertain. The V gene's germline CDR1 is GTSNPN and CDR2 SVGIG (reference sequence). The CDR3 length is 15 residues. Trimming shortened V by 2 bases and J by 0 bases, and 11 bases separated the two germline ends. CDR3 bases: TGTGCCTGGAGTCCTCGACTGAACTCTGGAAACACCATATATTTT. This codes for CAWSPRLNSGNTIYF.

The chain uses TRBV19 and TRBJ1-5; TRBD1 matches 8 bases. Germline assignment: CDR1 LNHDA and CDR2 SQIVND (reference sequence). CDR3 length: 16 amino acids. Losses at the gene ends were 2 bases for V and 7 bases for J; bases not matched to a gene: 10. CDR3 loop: CASSIRSGQVGQPQHF. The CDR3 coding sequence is TGTGCCAGTAGTATAAGATCGGGACAGGTTGGCCAGCCCCAGCATTTT.

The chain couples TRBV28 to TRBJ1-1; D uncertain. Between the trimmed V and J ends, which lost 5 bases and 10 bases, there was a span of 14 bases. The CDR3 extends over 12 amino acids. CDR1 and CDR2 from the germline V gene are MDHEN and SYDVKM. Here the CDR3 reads CASSMIGNRAFF. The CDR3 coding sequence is TGTGCCAGCAGTATGATCGGTAATCGAGCTTTCTTT.

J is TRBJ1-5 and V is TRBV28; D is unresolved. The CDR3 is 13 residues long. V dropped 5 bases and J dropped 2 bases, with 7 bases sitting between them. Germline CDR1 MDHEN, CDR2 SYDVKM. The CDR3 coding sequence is TGTGCCAGCAGTGTCTCCCGCAATCAGCCCCAGCATTTT. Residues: CASSVSRNQPQHF.

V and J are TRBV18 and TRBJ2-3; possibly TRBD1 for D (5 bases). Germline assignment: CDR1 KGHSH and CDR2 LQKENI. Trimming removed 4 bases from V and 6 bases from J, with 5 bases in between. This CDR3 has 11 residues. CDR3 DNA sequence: TGTGCCAGCTCACAGGGGGATACGCAGTATTTT. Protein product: CASSQGDTQYF.

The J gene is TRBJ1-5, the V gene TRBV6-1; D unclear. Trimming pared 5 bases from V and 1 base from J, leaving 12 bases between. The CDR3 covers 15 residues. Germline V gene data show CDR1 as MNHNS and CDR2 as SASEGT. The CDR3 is CASSQDGFSNQPQHF. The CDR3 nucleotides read TGTGCCAGCAGTCAAGACGGGTTCAGCAATCAGCCCCAGCATTTT.

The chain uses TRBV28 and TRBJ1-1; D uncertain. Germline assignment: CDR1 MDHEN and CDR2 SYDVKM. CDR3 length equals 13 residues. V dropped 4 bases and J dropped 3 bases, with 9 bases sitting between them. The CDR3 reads CASSSYRDTEAFF. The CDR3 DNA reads TGTGCCAGCAGTTCATATAGGGACACTGAAGCTTTCTTT. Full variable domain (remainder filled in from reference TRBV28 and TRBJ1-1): DVKVTQSSRYLVKRTGEKVFLECVQDMDHENMFWYRQDPGLGLRLIYFSYDVKMKEKGDIPEGYSVSREKKERFSLILESASTNQTSMYLCASSSYRDTEAFFGQGTRLTVV.

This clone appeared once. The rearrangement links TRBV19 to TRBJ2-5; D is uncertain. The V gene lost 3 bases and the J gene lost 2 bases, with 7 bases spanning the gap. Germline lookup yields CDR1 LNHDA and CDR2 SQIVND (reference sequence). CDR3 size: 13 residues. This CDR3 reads CASSITAQETQYF. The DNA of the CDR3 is TGTGCCAGTAGTATTACTGCTCAAGAGACCCAGTACTTC.

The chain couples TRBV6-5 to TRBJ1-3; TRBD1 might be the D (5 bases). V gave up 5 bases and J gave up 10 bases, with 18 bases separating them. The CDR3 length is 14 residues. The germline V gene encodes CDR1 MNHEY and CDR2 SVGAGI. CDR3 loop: CASSRPGPKGTIYF. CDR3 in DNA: TGTGCCAGCAGTAGGCCGGGCCCCAAGGGGACCATATATTTT.

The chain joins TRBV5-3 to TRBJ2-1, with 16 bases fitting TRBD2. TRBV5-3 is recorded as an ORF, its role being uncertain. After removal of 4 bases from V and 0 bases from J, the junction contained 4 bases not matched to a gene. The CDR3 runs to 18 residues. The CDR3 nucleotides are TGTGCCAGAAGCCCCGGGACTAGCGGGGGGGCCTCCTACAATGAGCAGTTCTTC. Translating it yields CARSPGTSGGASYNEQFF.

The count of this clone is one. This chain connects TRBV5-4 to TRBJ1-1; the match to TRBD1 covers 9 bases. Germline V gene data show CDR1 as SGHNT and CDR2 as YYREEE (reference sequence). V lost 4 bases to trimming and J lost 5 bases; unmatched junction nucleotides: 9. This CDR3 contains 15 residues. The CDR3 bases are TGTGCCAGCAGCCAAAACCGGGACAGGGAAACTGAAGCTTTCTTT. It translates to CASSQNRDRETEAFF.

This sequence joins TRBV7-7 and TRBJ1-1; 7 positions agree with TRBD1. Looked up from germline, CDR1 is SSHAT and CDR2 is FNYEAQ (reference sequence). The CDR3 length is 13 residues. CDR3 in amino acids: CATSQGTGTEAFF. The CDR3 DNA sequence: TGTGCTACCTCACAGGGGACGGGTACTGAAGCTTTCTTT.

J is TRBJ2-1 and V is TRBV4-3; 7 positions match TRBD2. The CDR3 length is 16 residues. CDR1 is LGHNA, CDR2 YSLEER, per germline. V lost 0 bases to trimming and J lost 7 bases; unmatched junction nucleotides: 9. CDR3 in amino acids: CASSQESGWGGNEQFF. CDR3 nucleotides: TGCGCCAGCAGCCAAGAGAGCGGATGGGGGGGGAATGAGCAGTTCTTC.

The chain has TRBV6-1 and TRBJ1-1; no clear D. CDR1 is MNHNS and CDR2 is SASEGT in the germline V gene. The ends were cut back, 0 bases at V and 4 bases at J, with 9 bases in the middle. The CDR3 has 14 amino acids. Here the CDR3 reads CASSEALGPTEAFF. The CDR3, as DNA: TGTGCCAGCAGTGAAGCGCTAGGCCCCACTGAAGCTTTCTTT.

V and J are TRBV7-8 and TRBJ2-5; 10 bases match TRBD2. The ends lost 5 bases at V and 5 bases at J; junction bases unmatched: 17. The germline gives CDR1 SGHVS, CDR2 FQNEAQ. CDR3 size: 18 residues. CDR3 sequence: CASSVPPYASGSKETQYF. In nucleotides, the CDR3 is TGTGCCAGCAGCGTACCCCCCTACGCTAGCGGGAGCAAGGAGACCCAGTACTTC.

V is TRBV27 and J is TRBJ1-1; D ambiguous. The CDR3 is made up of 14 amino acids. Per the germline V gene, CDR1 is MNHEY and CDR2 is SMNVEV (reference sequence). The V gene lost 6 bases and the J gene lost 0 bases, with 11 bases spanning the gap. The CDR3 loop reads CASSPEVLNTEAFF. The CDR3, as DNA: TGTGCCAGCAGCCCCGAGGTGTTGAACACTGAAGCTTTCTTT.

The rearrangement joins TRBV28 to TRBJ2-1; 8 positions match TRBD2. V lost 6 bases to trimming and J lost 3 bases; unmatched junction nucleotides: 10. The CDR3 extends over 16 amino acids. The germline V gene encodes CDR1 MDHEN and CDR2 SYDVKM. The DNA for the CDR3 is TGTGCCAGCAGCCACCCAGCGGGAGAGATCTACAATGAGCAGTTCTTC. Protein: CASSHPAGEIYNEQFF.

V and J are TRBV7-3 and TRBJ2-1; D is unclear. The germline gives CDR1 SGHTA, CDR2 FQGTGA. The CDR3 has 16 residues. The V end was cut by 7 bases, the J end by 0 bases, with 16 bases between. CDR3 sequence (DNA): TGTGCCAGCACCACCGGTGGTGGCAGCTCCTACAATGAGCAGTTCTTC. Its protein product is CASTTGGGSSYNEQFF. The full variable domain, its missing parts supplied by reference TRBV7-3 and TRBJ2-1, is GAGVSQTPSNKVTEKGKYVELRCDPISGHTALYWYRQSLGQGPEFLIYFQGTGAADDSGLPNDRFFAVRPEGSVSTLKIQRTERGDSAVYLCASTTGGGSSYNEQFFGPGTRLTVL.

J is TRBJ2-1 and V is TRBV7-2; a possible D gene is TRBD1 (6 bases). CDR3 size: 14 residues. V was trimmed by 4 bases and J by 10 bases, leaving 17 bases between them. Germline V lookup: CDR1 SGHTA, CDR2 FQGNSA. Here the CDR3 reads CASSYDAGAREQFF. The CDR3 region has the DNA TGTGCCAGCAGCTACGACGCAGGGGCCCGGGAGCAGTTCTTC.